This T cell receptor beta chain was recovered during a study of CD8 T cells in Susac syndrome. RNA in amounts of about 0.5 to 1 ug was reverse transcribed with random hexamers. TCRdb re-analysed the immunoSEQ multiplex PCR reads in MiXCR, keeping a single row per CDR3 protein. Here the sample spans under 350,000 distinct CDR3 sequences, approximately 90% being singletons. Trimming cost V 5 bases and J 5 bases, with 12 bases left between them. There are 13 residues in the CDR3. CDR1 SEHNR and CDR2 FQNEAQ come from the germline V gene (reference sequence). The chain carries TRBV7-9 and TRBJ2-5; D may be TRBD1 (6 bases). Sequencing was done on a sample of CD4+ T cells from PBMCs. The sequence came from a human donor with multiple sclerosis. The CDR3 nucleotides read TGTGCCAGCAGCCTCCACAGGGATGAGACCCAGTACTTC. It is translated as CASSLHRDETQYF.